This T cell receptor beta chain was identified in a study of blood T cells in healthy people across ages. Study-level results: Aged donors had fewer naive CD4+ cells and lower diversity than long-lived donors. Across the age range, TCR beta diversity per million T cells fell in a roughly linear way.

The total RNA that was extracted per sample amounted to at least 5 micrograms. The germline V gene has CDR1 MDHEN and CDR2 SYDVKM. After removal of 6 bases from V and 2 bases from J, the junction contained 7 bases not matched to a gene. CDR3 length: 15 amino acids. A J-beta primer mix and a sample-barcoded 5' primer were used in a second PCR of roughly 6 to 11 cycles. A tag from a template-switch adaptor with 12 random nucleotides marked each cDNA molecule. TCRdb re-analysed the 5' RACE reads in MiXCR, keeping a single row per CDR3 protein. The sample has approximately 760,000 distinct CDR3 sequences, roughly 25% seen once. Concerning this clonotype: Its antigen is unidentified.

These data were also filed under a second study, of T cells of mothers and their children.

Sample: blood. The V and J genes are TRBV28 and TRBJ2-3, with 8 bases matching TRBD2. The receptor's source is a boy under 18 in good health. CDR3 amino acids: CASRNTGGATDTQYF. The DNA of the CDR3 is TGTGCCAGCAGGAATACGGGAGGGGCCACAGATACGCAGTATTTT.